Detailed here is one TCR beta chain. The record originates from a study of shared T cell receptors in the human thymus. The table came from immunoSEQ multiplex PCR; TCRdb's copy has only in-frame clones and leaves some out. Among 700,000 or so clones, over 75% were seen once, and the ten largest hold under 0.012%. V was pared by 6 bases and J by 5 bases, with 20 bases of the junction left unmatched. Germline CDR1 reads SGHTA; CDR2 reads FQGNSA. The CDR3 has 19 amino acids. These data were also reused for a study on human thymus T cells. That investigation notes: All donors were healthy Finnish infants who were undergoing corrective surgery to treat congenital heart defects. It was from resections taken during corrective heart surgery that the thymus tissue came. Repertoires sampled from thymus and blood appeared biased in V and J gene usage. In unrelated individuals, thymic repertoires overlapped highly, according to related research.

The sequencing sample was made of thymocytes. The chain couples TRBV7-2 to TRBJ2-5; 11 bases agree with TRBD2. This sequence originates from a girl in the first two years of life with a congenital heart defect. CDR3 residues: CASRRYRKVAGGPFETQYF. The CDR3 bases are TGTGCCAGCAGACGCTACCGGAAGGTAGCGGGGGGGCCCTTTGAGACCCAGTACTTC.